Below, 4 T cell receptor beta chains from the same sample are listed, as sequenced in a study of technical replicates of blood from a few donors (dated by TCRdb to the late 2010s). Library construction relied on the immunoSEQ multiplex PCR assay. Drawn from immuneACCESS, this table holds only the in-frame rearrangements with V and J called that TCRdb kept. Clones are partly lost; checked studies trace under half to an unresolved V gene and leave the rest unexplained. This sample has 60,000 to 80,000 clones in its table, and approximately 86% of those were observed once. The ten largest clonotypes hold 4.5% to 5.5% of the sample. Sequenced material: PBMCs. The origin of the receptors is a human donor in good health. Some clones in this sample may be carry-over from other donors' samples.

CDR3 sequence: CASRTGHTDTQYF. The CDR3 nucleotides read TGTGCCAGCCGGACAGGGCACACAGATACGCAGTATTTT. This sequence joins TRBV2 and TRBJ2-3, with 8 nucleotides matching TRBD1. Looked up from germline, CDR1 is SNHLY and CDR2 is FYNNEI. The CDR3 covers 13 residues. V dropped 8 bases and J dropped 2; count of bases not matched to a gene: 3.

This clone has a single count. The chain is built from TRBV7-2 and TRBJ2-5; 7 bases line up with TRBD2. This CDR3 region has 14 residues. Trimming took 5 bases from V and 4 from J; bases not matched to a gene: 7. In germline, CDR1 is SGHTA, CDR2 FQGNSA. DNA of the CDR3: TGTGCCAGCAGCAAGTGGCTAGCGGCAGAGACCCAGTACTTC. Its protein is CASSKWLAAETQYF.

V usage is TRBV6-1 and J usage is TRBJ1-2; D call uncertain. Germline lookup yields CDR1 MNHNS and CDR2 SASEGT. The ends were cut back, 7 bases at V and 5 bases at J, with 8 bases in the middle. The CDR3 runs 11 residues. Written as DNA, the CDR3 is TGTGCCAGCAACTCAGGATATGGCTACACCTTC. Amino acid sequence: CASNSGYGYTF.

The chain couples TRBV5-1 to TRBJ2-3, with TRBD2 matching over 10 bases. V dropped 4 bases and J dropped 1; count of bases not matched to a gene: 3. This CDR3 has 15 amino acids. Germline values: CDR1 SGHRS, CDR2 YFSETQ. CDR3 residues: CASSRTSGRTDTQYF. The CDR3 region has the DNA TGCGCCAGCAGCAGGACTAGCGGACGCACAGATACGCAGTATTTT.